This is a list of T cell receptor beta chains from one sample in a study of CD8+ T cells in alopecia areata. Profiling relied on immunoSEQ multiplex PCR, and the TCRdb table lists in-frame clones only, not all of them. The sample includes 93,000 or so clones, roughly 50% of them seen just once. Source material: CD4+ T cells sorted from blood. The source of these receptors is a human donor in good health. Each CDR3 is given with its conserved first and last residue. Fields, in order: J gene, V gene, CDR3 protein.

>TRBJ2-5|TRBV5-1
CASSLRGQQETQYF
>TRBJ1-2|TRBV5-6
CASSEIDRGPNYGYTF
>TRBJ1-5|TRBV30
CAWSPSASQPQHF
>TRBJ1-6|TRBV15
CATSSQGQANSPLHF
>TRBJ2-5|TRBV2
CASSLGTVQETQYF
>TRBJ1-1|TRBV4-1
CASSPGEGQGEAFF
>TRBJ2-2|TRBV9
CASSVARSEGVTGELFF
>TRBJ2-7|TRBV11-2
CASRPVASYEQYF
>TRBJ1-5|TRBV28
CASSQIRQGSRPQHF
>TRBJ2-4|TRBV29-1
CSMRTVGNIQYF
>TRBJ2-7|TRBV28
CASSLLGRVEEQYF
>TRBJ2-5|TRBV14
CASSQLDRAETQYF
>TRBJ1-1|TRBV25-1
CASRGQGGAFF
>TRBJ1-2|TRBV5-6
CASSPGGSSYYGYTF
>TRBJ2-5|TRBV29-1
CSVISGGKGETQYF
>TRBJ2-1|TRBV30
CAWSVASGLAGYNEQFF
>TRBJ2-1|TRBV10-3
CAISEVRVAGRNEQFF